These 18 T cell receptor beta chains share one sample of origin, sequenced in a study of T-cell memory formation after mild COVID-19. TCRdb re-derived calls from the 5' RACE reads in MiXCR, one entry per CDR3 protein. The sample contains 350,000 or so distinct CDR3 sequences, over 10% of which appear only once. The specimen was PBMCs or a T cell subset sorted from them (not recorded which). Receptors were obtained from a man between 18 and 35 years old who had mild COVID-19 (a few samples of this study predate the infection). Cell type and time point are not known.

This sequence joins TRBV5-1 and TRBJ2-5; D is uncertain. Trimming shortened V by 4 bases and J by 2 bases, and 12 bases separated the two germline ends. From germline, CDR1 is SGHRS and CDR2 YFSETQ. CDR3 length equals 14 residues. CDR3 sequence: CASSVGQPQETQYF. In DNA, the CDR3 is TGCGCCAGCAGCGTAGGCCAGCCACAAGAGACCCAGTACTTC.

This chain uses TRBV27 with TRBJ1-5, with unresolved D. Trimming removed 7 bases from V and 6 bases from J, with 10 bases in between. Germline V gene lookup returns CDR1 MNHEY and CDR2 SMNVEV (reference sequence). The CDR3 totals 12 residues. CDR3 loop: CASKNEGQPQHF. CDR3 DNA sequence: TGTGCCAGCAAGAATGAGGGTCAGCCCCAGCATTTT.

This clonotype appeared a few times. The junction differs from germline at one of its ends, possibly a read error. The chain recombines TRBV28 with TRBJ2-3; D may match TRBD1 or TRBD2 (5 bases each). Looked up from germline, CDR1 is MDHEN and CDR2 is SYDVKM. The CDR3 runs 12 residues. The CDR3 loop reads CASSSTITGTQF. The DNA of the CDR3 is TGTGCCAGCAGCTCCACTATTACCGGGACCCAATTT.

In its sample, this clonotype was seen many times. The chain has TRBV7-2 and TRBJ1-2; TRBD1 might be the D (5 bases). Germline values: CDR1 SGHTA, CDR2 FQGNSA. With 5 bases removed from V and 3 bases from J, the gap between germline ends came to 13 bases. The CDR3 totals 14 residues. CDR3 amino acids: CASSPGTSYYGYTF. The CDR3 coding sequence is TGTGCCAGCAGCCCAGGGACCTCGTACTATGGCTACACCTTC.

V gene TRBV6-2 or TRBV6-3 combines with J gene TRBJ1-1; a possible D gene is TRBD1 (6 bases). Germline V gene sequence: CDR1 MNHEY, CDR2 SVGEGT. V lost 5 bases and J lost 11, with 18 bases in between. The CDR3 has 13 amino acids. The CDR3 here is CASSIDRKRAAFF. As DNA, the CDR3 is TGTGCCAGCAGTATTGACAGGAAGCGCGCTGCTTTCTTT.

The chain recombines TRBV18 with TRBJ1-1; D gene unclear. Trimming removed 1 base from V and 1 base from J, with 7 bases in between. Germline CDR1 KGHSH, CDR2 LQKENI. The CDR3 covers 14 residues. CDR3 protein: CASSPRLENTEAFF. For the CDR3, the DNA is TGTGCCAGCTCACCACGACTGGAGAACACTGAAGCTTTCTTT.

J is TRBJ1-4 and V is TRBV5-1; 9 bases are a match to TRBD1. Germline V gene data show CDR1 as SGHRS and CDR2 as YFSETQ. V trimming: 5 bases; J trimming: 4 bases; junction bases outside the gene matches: 6. This CDR3 region has 15 residues. CDR3 in amino acids: CASRRQGVDNEKLFF. The CDR3 DNA reads TGCGCCAGCAGACGACAGGGGGTTGATAATGAAAAACTGTTTTTT.

V usage is TRBV6-2 or TRBV6-3 and J usage is TRBJ2-7; D is perhaps TRBD1 (6 bases). The CDR3 contains 15 residues. V lost 6 bases to trimming and J lost 1 base, with 16 bases between them. Germline loops: CDR1 MNHEY, CDR2 SVGEGT. CDR3 DNA sequence: TGTGCCAGCAGCCGAGGACAGCACTTTTCCTACGAGCAGTACGTC. Protein product: CASSRGQHFSYEQYV.

This sequence joins TRBV5-1 and TRBJ2-2; unclear D gene. The CDR3 covers 13 residues. Trimming took off 7 bases at V and 4 bases at J, with 11 bases between the two ends. Germline values: CDR1 SGHRS, CDR2 YFSETQ. CDR3 sequence (DNA): TGCGCCAGCGGAATTAGCCGCACCGGGGAGCTGTTTTTT. It specifies CASGISRTGELFF.

This clonotype came up many times. This chain connects TRBV7-9 to TRBJ2-7; D uncertain. The CDR3 has 12 residues. The V gene's germline CDR1 is SEHNR and CDR2 FQNEAQ (reference sequence). Trimming cost V 1 base and J 2 bases, with 3 bases left between them. This chain's CDR3 is CASSLEPYEQYV. CDR3 sequence (DNA): TGTGCCAGCAGCTTAGAACCCTACGAGCAGTACGTC.

V and J are TRBV6-5 and TRBJ1-2; tentatively, D is TRBD1 (6 bases). Germline V gene sequence: CDR1 MNHEY, CDR2 SVGAGI. Between the trimmed V and J ends, which lost 0 bases and 5 bases, there was a span of 13 bases. The CDR3 contains 15 residues. The CDR3 spells CASSYSEGGGYGYTF. The CDR3 nucleotides read TGTGCCAGCAGTTACTCGGAGGGGGGAGGGTATGGCTACACCTTC.

This clonotype occurred many times. CDR3 in amino acids: CASSLLGSDTQYF. Here the CDR3 DNA reads TGTGCCAGCAGTTTATTGGGGTCAGATACGCAGTATTTT. This sequence joins TRBV12-3 or TRBV12-4 and TRBJ2-3; D is undetermined. This CDR3 comprises 13 residues. Trimming shortened V by 2 bases and J by 4 bases, and 7 bases separated the two germline ends.

V and J are TRBV4-1 and TRBJ1-5, with 11 bases lining up with TRBD1. Trimming at V came to 1 base and at J to 5 bases, leaving 10 bases not matched to a gene. Germline CDR1 reads MGHRA; CDR2 reads YSYEKL. The CDR3 spans 18 residues. Here the CDR3 reads CASSQGVQDRGRDQPQHF. The CDR3 nucleotides are TGCGCCAGCAGCCAAGGGGTTCAGGACAGGGGGCGCGATCAGCCCCAGCATTTT.

DNA of the CDR3: TGTGCCAGCAGTTCACAGGTCCTCTCAACTAATGAAAAACTGTTTTTT. It translates to CASSSQVLSTNEKLFF. This chain joins TRBV12-3 or TRBV12-4 and TRBJ1-4, with D possibly matching TRBD1 (5 bases). This CDR3 spans 16 amino acids. Trimming removed 4 bases at V and 0 bases at J, with 12 bases between.

The chain links TRBV5-1 to TRBJ1-1; tentatively, D is TRBD1 (5 bases). The CDR3 runs 17 residues. CDR1 is SGHRS and CDR2 is YFSETQ in the germline V gene. The V gene lost 4 bases and the J gene lost 4 bases, with 23 bases spanning the gap. CDR3 nucleotide sequence: TGCGCCAGCAGCCAACCCTATTCGACAGCCCAGGTCACTGAAGCTTTCTTT. It translates to CASSQPYSTAQVTEAFF.

This clonotype was detected only a few times. The chain recombines TRBV7-6 with TRBJ2-7; no clear D. This CDR3 spans 13 amino acids. Germline V gene lookup returns CDR1 SGHVS and CDR2 FNYEAQ. Trimming removed 0 bases at V and 7 bases at J, with 10 bases between. CDR3 DNA: TGTGCCAGCAGCTTAGCTGTGGATAGAGAGCAGTACGTC. Protein sequence: CASSLAVDREQYV.

The chain carries TRBV6-5 and TRBJ1-6, with D unclear. The CDR3 extends over 16 amino acids. Germline loops: CDR1 MNHEY, CDR2 SVGAGI. The germline V and J ends were trimmed by 0 bases and 10 bases, with 16 bases remaining between them. The CDR3 nucleotides are TGTGCCAGCAGTTACTCGGTCTCGTTGAACGAGTCACCCCTCCACTTT. It translates to CASSYSVSLNESPLHF.

This chain joins TRBV5-1 and TRBJ1-3; D is perhaps TRBD1 (5 bases). The CDR3 is made up of 15 amino acids. CDR1 is SGHRS, CDR2 YFSETQ, per germline. The V end lost 0 bases, the J end lost 0 bases, and 7 bases lay between the germline ends. The DNA of the CDR3 is TGCGCCAGCAGCTTGGATGGGGCCTCTGGAAACACCATATATTTT. Translation: CASSLDGASGNTIYF.